The 32 T cell receptor beta chains given below trace back to one sample, sequenced in a study of molecular identifiers for immune sequencing clone quantification. TCRdb redid the calling of the PCR reads with MiXCR, one entry per CDR3 protein. The data hold around 460,000 distinct CDR3 sequences, with around 23% observed a single time. Sequencing was done on a sample of naive CD8+ T cells from blood, with Jurkat cell RNA spiked in. This sample's subset: FACS-sorted CD8+CD4-CCR7+CD45RA+ naive T cells. Every receptor here comes from a human donor in good health. Some libraries in this study had Jurkat cell RNA spiked in.

This clonotype turned up a few times. This rearrangement joins TRBV7-9 to TRBJ1-4; tentative D call: TRBD1 (5 bases). The germline CDR1 and CDR2 sequences are SEHNR and FQNEAQ (reference sequence). This CDR3 has 15 residues. Trimming stripped 10 bases from V and 3 bases from J, with 18 bases between. The CDR3 region is CATRKGQGPNEKLFF. CDR3 bases: TGTGCCACCCGCAAAGGGCAGGGACCTAATGAAAAACTGTTTTTT.

This clonotype appeared many times. The CDR3 bases are TGTGCCAGCAGCTTACAGCCGGGACAGGGGGACGGCACAGATACGCAGTATTTT. Its translation: CASSLQPGQGDGTDTQYF. The rearrangement uses TRBV7-9 and TRBJ2-3, with 11 bases that match TRBD1. The CDR3 length is 18 residues. With V trimmed by 2 bases and J by 1 base, 8 bases remained unmatched. Germline assignment: CDR1 SEHNR and CDR2 FQNEAQ (reference sequence).

For this clonotype: A read error is possible here, since a much larger clone lies one base away. The chain carries TRBV7-9 and TRBJ2-5, with 9 bases fitting TRBD2. Trimming took 1 base from V and 6 from J; bases not matched to a gene: 9. Germline V lookup: CDR1 SEHNR, CDR2 FQNEAQ (reference sequence). This CDR3 region has 16 residues. The CDR3: CASSLGASGEQKTQYF. The CDR3, as DNA: TGTGCCAGCAGCTTAGGCGCTAGCGGGGAACAAAAGACCCAGTACTTC.

This clonotype was seen a handful of times. This rearrangement joins TRBV5-1 to TRBJ2-7; 13 bases are shared with TRBD2. The germline gives CDR1 SGHRS, CDR2 YFSETQ. The CDR3 is made up of 18 amino acids. V was pared by 4 bases and J by 0 bases, with 10 bases of the junction left unmatched. The CDR3, as DNA: TGCGCCAGCAGCGTCTGGACTAGCGGGGGCGCGACCTCCTACGAGCAGTACTTC. It is translated as CASSVWTSGGATSYEQYF.

Comment on this clonotype: It may be a read error: a sequence one base away is much more abundant. This chain joins TRBV5-4 and TRBJ2-3, with 7 bases identical to TRBD1. CDR1 and CDR2 from the germline V gene are SGHNT and YYREEE (reference sequence). V shed 4 bases, J shed 1 base, and the junction held 18 bases outside the gene matches. The CDR3 is 19 amino acids. The CDR3 spells CASSQGGDSAELGTDTQYF. The CDR3 DNA reads TGTGCCAGCAGCCAAGGGGGCGACAGTGCCGAGCTAGGCACAGATACGCAGTATTTT.

This clonotype was found many times. The genes are TRBV12-3 or TRBV12-4 and TRBJ2-3; D tentatively fits TRBD1 or TRBD2 (7 bases each). This CDR3 has 14 residues. V was trimmed by 3 bases and J by 4 bases, leaving 11 bases between them. This CDR3 is CASSFPGGADTQYF. The CDR3 DNA follows: TGTGCCAGCAGTTTCCCAGGGGGGGCAGATACGCAGTATTTT.

This clonotype showed up just a few times. The genes are TRBV28 and TRBJ2-7; TRBD2 matches at 7 bases. Germline-derived CDR1 and CDR2 are MDHEN and SYDVKM. The CDR3 is 14 residues long. Trimming removed 10 bases from V and 0 bases from J; junction bases left unmatched: 9. The CDR3 region has the DNA TGTGCCACCTTCAGGCTAGCGGCCTCCTACGAGCAGTACTTC. It yields the protein CATFRLAASYEQYF.

The chain is built from TRBV24-1 and TRBJ2-1, with 11 bases that match TRBD1. The CDR3 extends over 17 amino acids. With V trimmed by 3 bases and J by 7 bases, 10 bases remained unmatched. The germline CDR1 and CDR2 sequences are KGHDR and SFDVKD. The CDR3: CATSDTGQGGWSNEQFF. The CDR3 DNA follows: TGTGCCACCAGTGATACGGGACAGGGGGGGTGGTCTAATGAGCAGTTCTTC.

Note on this clonotype: A much larger clone sits a single nucleotide away, making a read error possible. J is TRBJ2-3 and V is TRBV9; D not resolved. CDR3 length equals 12 residues. V was shortened by 0 bases and J by 10 bases, with 9 bases between the two germline ends. Germline V lookup: CDR1 SGDLS, CDR2 YYNGEE. The CDR3 sequence: CASSVGSDAQYF. Written as DNA, the CDR3 is TGTGCCAGCAGCGTAGGTTCGGATGCGCAGTATTTT.

This clonotype was found many times. The rearrangement uses TRBV6-1 and TRBJ1-1, with a tentative D call TRBD1 (6 bases). The CDR3 has 14 amino acids. Per the germline V gene, CDR1 is MNHNS and CDR2 is SASEGT. The germline V and J ends were trimmed by 0 bases and 9 bases, with 14 bases remaining between them. The CDR3 sequence: CASSEARVTGKAFF. CDR3 nucleotide sequence: TGTGCCAGCAGTGAAGCGAGGGTCACAGGGAAAGCTTTCTTT.

The V and J genes are TRBV5-3 and TRBJ2-1, with D maybe TRBD2 (5 bases). TRBV5-3 has ORF status, its function being uncertain. The CDR3 runs to 16 residues. V was clipped by 8 bases and J by 0 bases, with 18 bases between them. CDR3 in amino acids: CASSGRYLSSYNEQFF. The CDR3 DNA reads as TGTGCCAGCAGCGGAAGATATTTGAGCTCCTACAATGAGCAGTTCTTC.

This chain connects TRBV27 to TRBJ1-1; D not resolved. Germline V gives CDR1 MNHEY, CDR2 SMNVEV (reference sequence). V gave up 8 bases and J gave up 4 bases, with 14 bases separating them. The CDR3 has 13 residues. CDR3 DNA sequence: TGTGCCAGCCACCTGTCGCGGGCCACTGAAGCTTTCTTT. Translating gives CASHLSRATEAFF.

The sample holds a few counts of this clonotype. J is TRBJ2-3 and V is TRBV7-9, with 11 bases that match TRBD1. There are 18 residues in the CDR3. V shed 2 bases, J shed 4 bases, and the junction held 11 bases outside the gene matches. Germline V CDR1 and CDR2: SEHNR, FQNEAQ (reference sequence). CDR3 sequence: CASSLIPGQGVSSDTQYF. CDR3 DNA: TGTGCCAGCAGCTTAATCCCGGGACAGGGGGTTTCCTCAGATACGCAGTATTTT.

A few counts support this clonotype. The chain is built from TRBV7-6 and TRBJ2-5; 7 bases align to TRBD1. Germline V gene data show CDR1 as SGHVS and CDR2 as FNYEAQ. J gave up 1 base and V 0 bases, and 2 bases lay outside the gene matches. There are 15 residues in the CDR3. The CDR3: CASSLAYRGQETQYF. The DNA for the CDR3 is TGTGCCAGCAGCTTAGCATACAGGGGCCAAGAGACCCAGTACTTC.

Regarding this clonotype: A single base separates this from a much larger clone, so it may be a read error. This sequence joins TRBV5-3 and TRBJ2-6; the D call may be TRBD1 or TRBD2 (6 bases each). TRBV5-3 belongs to the ORF category, with a function that is uncertain. The CDR3 consists of 11 residues. The CDR3 loop is CASSGASVLTF. For the CDR3, the DNA is TGTGCCAGCTCGGGGGCCAGCGTCCTGACTTTC.

The rearrangement links TRBV4-1 to TRBJ2-1; D perhaps matches TRBD2 (6 bases). The CDR3 spans 18 residues. Trimming stripped 0 bases from V and 0 bases from J, with 15 bases between. Germline values: CDR1 MGHRA, CDR2 YSYEKL. CDR3 loop: CASSQDKDGGSSYNEQFF. The CDR3 DNA reads as TGCGCCAGCAGCCAAGATAAAGACGGGGGAAGCTCCTACAATGAGCAGTTCTTC.

A note on this clonotype: It is unclear where the CDR3 begins or ends on the DNA, so no DNA is shown, and the CDR3 is as TCRdb lists it. The CDR3: CAWSVLRAPDTQYF. The chain recombines TRBV30 with TRBJ2-3; whether TRBD2, the table's D call, matches the DNA was not checked. The CDR3 totals 14 residues, both ends included. CDR1 GTSNPN and CDR2 SVGIG come from the germline V gene (reference sequence).

The gene calls are TRBV5-1 and TRBJ1-1; 8 bases fit TRBD1. The CDR3 has 13 residues. Germline V gives CDR1 SGHRS, CDR2 YFSETQ. Unmatched junction bases numbered 2, after V lost 4 bases and J lost 3 bases. CDR3: CASSTGGDTEAFF. The CDR3 DNA reads as TGCGCCAGCAGCACAGGGGGGGACACTGAAGCTTTCTTT. The entire variable domain, with the rest obtained from reference TRBV5-1 and TRBJ1-1, is as follows: KAGVTQTPRYLIKTRGQQVTLSCSPISGHRSVSWYQQTPGQGLQFLFEYFSETQRNKGNFPGRFSGRQFSNSRSEMNVSTLELGDSALYLCASSTGGDTEAFFGQGTRLTVV.

Turning to this clonotype: It may be a read error: a sequence one base away is much more abundant. The J gene is TRBJ1-1, the V gene TRBV10-3; D ambiguous. V shed 4 bases and J shed 6 bases, with 15 bases lying between them. CDR1 and CDR2 from the germline V gene are ENHRY and SYGVKD. The CDR3 totals 14 residues. CDR3 amino acids: CAISVRKEDAEAFF. The CDR3 region has the DNA TGTGCCATCAGTGTGAGAAAGGAGGACGCTGAAGCTTTCTTT.

This clonotype was counted a few times. The chain joins TRBV6-2 or TRBV6-3 to TRBJ2-3, with D hard to call. CDR1 is MNHEY, CDR2 SVGEGT, per germline. The CDR3 spans 14 residues. V dropped 3 bases and J dropped 2 bases, with 9 bases sitting between them. CDR3 sequence: CASSYAMTTDTQYF. The CDR3 nucleotides are TGTGCCAGCAGTTATGCCATGACCACAGATACGCAGTATTTT.

This clonotype was observed many times. The rearrangement joins TRBV12-3 or TRBV12-4 to TRBJ1-5; D not certain. Trimming stripped 6 bases from V and 6 bases from J, with 15 bases between. The length of the CDR3 is 14 residues. CDR3: CASSPFDPRQPQHF. The CDR3 DNA follows: TGTGCCAGCAGCCCCTTCGACCCCCGTCAGCCCCAGCATTTT.

This clonotype appeared many times. The chain recombines TRBV7-9 with TRBJ2-7, with TRBD1 as a possible D gene (5 bases). CDR1 and CDR2 (germline): SEHNR, FQNEAQ (reference sequence). The CDR3 contains 12 residues. V was clipped by 5 bases and J by 4 bases, with 9 bases between them. CDR3 amino acids: CASSTQDYEQYF. In nucleotides, the CDR3 is TGTGCCAGCAGCACACAGGATTACGAGCAGTACTTC.

This clonotype was detected only a few times. The J gene is TRBJ1-5, the V gene TRBV20-1, with 9 bases that match TRBD1. Trimming took 5 bases from V and 6 from J; bases not matched to a gene: 11. Germline V gene data show CDR1 as DFQATT and CDR2 as SNEGSKA (reference sequence). The CDR3 covers 15 residues. CDR3 coding DNA: TGCAGTGCTCTTTCACCGGGACAGGGCGTTCAGCCCCAGCATTTT. Its protein is CSALSPGQGVQPQHF.

This clonotype was picked up a small number of times. The V gene is TRBV7-9, the J gene TRBJ2-7, with 13 bases that match TRBD2. V shed 5 bases, J shed 4 bases, and the junction held 14 bases outside the gene matches. In germline, CDR1 is SEHNR, CDR2 FQNEAQ (reference sequence). The CDR3 totals 18 residues. CDR3 sequence reads: CASSQTRTSGRGVYEQYF. CDR3 bases: TGTGCCAGCAGCCAGACCCGGACTAGCGGGAGAGGAGTGTACGAGCAGTACTTC.

This clonotype was counted ten times or more. The chain is built from TRBV5-1 and TRBJ2-5; tentatively, D is TRBD2 (6 bases). CDR3 length equals 16 residues. CDR1 is SGHRS, CDR2 YFSETQ, per germline. V lost 0 bases and J lost 1, with 13 bases in between. The CDR3 loop reads CASSLVGVGGQETQYF. The CDR3, as DNA: TGCGCCAGCAGCTTGGTTGGGGTCGGGGGCCAAGAGACCCAGTACTTC.

This clonotype was recorded many times. The chain has TRBV20-1 and TRBJ2-7, with 14 positions matching TRBD2. V shed 0 bases, J shed 0 bases, and the junction held 4 bases outside the gene matches. Germline V gene sequence: CDR1 DFQATT, CDR2 SNEGSKA (reference sequence). The CDR3 contains 17 residues. Here the CDR3 reads CSARDGLAGGLSYEQYF. In nucleotides, the CDR3 is TGCAGTGCTAGAGATGGACTAGCGGGGGGCCTCTCCTACGAGCAGTACTTC.

This clonotype was seen more than once but under ten times. The V gene is TRBV6-2 or TRBV6-3, the J gene TRBJ2-7; D perhaps matches TRBD2 (5 bases). CDR1 and CDR2 from the germline V gene are MNHEY and SVGEGT. The length of the CDR3 is 14 residues. Trimming cost V 4 bases and J 7 bases, with 17 bases left between them. The CDR3: CASSSSQEVEEQYF. The CDR3 nucleotides read TGTGCCAGCAGTTCAAGTCAGGAGGTGGAGGAGCAGTACTTC.

This clonotype was counted at least ten times. The chain couples TRBV27 to TRBJ1-2; no clear D. This CDR3 contains 15 residues. The V end lost 5 bases, the J end lost 3 bases, and 16 bases lay between the germline ends. The germline CDR1 and CDR2 sequences are MNHEY and SMNVEV (reference sequence). The CDR3 loop is CASSPYSSSYYGYTF. The DNA for the CDR3 is TGTGCCAGCAGTCCTTACAGTTCTTCGTACTATGGCTACACCTTC.

The chain combines TRBV30 with TRBJ2-3; no clear D. The CDR3 extends over 17 amino acids. Germline V gives CDR1 GTSNPN, CDR2 SVGIG (reference sequence). Between the trimmed V and J ends, which lost 4 bases and 2 bases, there was a span of 22 bases. The CDR3 region has the DNA TGTGCCTGGACACACCCGGCGGTGGCAGTGGACACAGATACGCAGTATTTT. It yields the protein CAWTHPAVAVDTDTQYF.

This CDR3 is CASSEFVLAAQPQHF. The DNA for the CDR3 is TGTGCCAGCAGTGAATTCGTCCTCGCGGCTCAGCCCCAGCATTTT. This chain connects TRBV2 to TRBJ1-5; D remains ambiguous. The V end was cut by 2 bases, the J end by 6 bases, with 14 bases between. Germline V lookup: CDR1 SNHLY, CDR2 FYNNEI. CDR3 length equals 15 residues.

The rearrangement links TRBV19 to TRBJ2-3; perhaps TRBD2 as D (5 bases). Trimming took off 6 bases at V and 0 bases at J, with 13 bases between the two ends. The CDR3 has 15 residues. CDR1 LNHDA and CDR2 SQIVND come from the germline V gene (reference sequence). The CDR3 bases are TGTGCCAGTAGCACTATGACTACTAGCACAGATACGCAGTATTTT. Translated, it gives CASSTMTTSTDTQYF.

The table lists this clonotype with a few counts. The chain carries TRBV6-2 or TRBV6-3 and TRBJ2-3; the D is unclear. Trimming cost V 3 bases and J 4 bases, with 5 bases left between them. Per germline, CDR1 MNHEY and CDR2 SVGEGT. The length of the CDR3 is 12 residues. CDR3 sequence (DNA): TGTGCCAGCAGTTATCTCGCAGATACGCAGTATTTT. Translation: CASSYLADTQYF.